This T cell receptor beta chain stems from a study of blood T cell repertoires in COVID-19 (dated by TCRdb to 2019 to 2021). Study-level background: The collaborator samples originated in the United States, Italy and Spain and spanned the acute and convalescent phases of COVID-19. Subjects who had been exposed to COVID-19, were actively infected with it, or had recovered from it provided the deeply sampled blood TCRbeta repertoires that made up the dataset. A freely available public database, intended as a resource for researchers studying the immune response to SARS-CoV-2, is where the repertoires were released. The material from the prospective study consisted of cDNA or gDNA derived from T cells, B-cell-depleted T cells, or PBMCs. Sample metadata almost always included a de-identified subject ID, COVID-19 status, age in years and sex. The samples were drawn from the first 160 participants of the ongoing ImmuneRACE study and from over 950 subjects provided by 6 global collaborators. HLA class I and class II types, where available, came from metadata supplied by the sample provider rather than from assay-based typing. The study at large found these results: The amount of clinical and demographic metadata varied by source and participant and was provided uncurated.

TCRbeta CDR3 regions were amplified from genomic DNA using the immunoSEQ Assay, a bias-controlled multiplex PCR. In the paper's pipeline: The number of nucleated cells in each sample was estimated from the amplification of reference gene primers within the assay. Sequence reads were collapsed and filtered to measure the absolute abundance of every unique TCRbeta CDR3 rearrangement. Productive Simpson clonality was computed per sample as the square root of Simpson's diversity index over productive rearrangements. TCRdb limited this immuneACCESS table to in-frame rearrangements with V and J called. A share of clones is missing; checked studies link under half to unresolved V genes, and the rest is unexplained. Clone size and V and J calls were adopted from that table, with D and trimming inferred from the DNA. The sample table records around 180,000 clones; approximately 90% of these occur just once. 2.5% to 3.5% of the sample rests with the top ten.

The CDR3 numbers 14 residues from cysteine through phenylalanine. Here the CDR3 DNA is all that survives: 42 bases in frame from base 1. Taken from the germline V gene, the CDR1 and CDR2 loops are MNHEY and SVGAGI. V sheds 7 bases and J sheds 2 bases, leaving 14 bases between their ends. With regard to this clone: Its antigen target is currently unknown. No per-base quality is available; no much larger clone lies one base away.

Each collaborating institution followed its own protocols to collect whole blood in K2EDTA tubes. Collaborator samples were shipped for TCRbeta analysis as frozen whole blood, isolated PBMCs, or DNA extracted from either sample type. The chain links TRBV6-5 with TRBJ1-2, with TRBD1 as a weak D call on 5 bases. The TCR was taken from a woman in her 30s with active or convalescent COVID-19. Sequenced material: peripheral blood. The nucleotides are TGTGCCAGCACCCCGGGGGGAGGGAACTATGGCTACACCTTC. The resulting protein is CASTPGGGNYGYTF.